The 16 T cell receptor beta chains in this list originate from one sample, sequenced in a study of T cells after yellow fever vaccination. Using its own MiXCR run on the 5' RACE reads, TCRdb lists one record per CDR3 protein. This sample has 450,000 to 550,000 distinct CDR3 sequences, with under 25% found just once. The sample in question was PBMCs, obtained 15 days after the yellow fever booster vaccination. These receptors all stem from a man aged 25 to 45 who received the YFV17D yellow fever vaccine.

The chain combines TRBV3-1 with TRBJ1-1, with a weak D call TRBD1 (6 bases). CDR3 length: 16 amino acids. Germline V CDR1 and CDR2: LGHDT, YNNKEL (reference sequence). The V and J ends lost 0 bases and 4 bases respectively, with 15 bases between them. Written as DNA, the CDR3 is TGTGCCAGCAGCCAAGATTGGCAGGGGTTGGGCACTGAAGCTTTCTTT. Its translation is CASSQDWQGLGTEAFF. Full variable domain (outside the CDR3, taken from reference TRBV3-1 and TRBJ1-1): DTAVSQTPKYLVTQMGNDKSIKCEQNLGHDTMYWYKQDSKKFLKIMFSYNNKELIINETVPNRFSPKSPDKAHLNLHINSLELGDSAVYFCASSQDWQGLGTEAFFGQGTRLTVV.

The CDR3 DNA sequence: TGCGCCAGCAGTCAACCGGGACACCTCTACGAGCAGTACTTC. This translates into CASSQPGHLYEQYF. The V gene is TRBV23-1, the J gene TRBJ2-7, with D perhaps matching TRBD1 (6 bases). TRBV23-1 is sorted into the ORF group, with uncertain function. Trimming left V 2 bases short and J 3 bases short, with 11 bases between. This CDR3 has 14 amino acids.

This clonotype was found many times. This rearrangement joins TRBV12-3 or TRBV12-4 to TRBJ2-2; D might be TRBD1 or TRBD2, each matching 5 bases. The CDR3 is 13 amino acids. The V end was cut by 1 base, the J end by 7 bases, with 7 bases between. The CDR3 nucleotides read TGTGCCAGCAGTTTAGTTGGGGGCGGGGAGCTGTTTTTT. Protein sequence: CASSLVGGGELFF.

V and J are TRBV30 and TRBJ1-4; 9 bases map to TRBD1. Germline V gene data show CDR1 as GTSNPN and CDR2 as SVGIG (reference sequence). Trimming at V came to 1 base and at J to 9 bases, leaving 3 bases not matched to a gene. The CDR3 runs 13 residues. CDR3 sequence reads: CAWSADRGKKLFF. The DNA of the CDR3 is TGTGCCTGGAGTGCCGACAGGGGGAAAAAACTGTTTTTT.

V gene TRBV3-1 combines with J gene TRBJ2-7; the D is unclear. Trimming left V 6 bases short and J 5 bases short, with 14 bases between. Germline V CDR1 and CDR2: LGHDT, YNNKEL (reference sequence). The CDR3 is made up of 13 amino acids. The CDR3 region is CASRPTRSHEQYF. The CDR3 DNA reads as TGTGCCAGCAGGCCGACGAGGTCCCACGAGCAGTACTTC.

This rearrangement joins TRBV29-1 to TRBJ2-1, with TRBD2 as a possible D gene (6 bases). Germline CDR1 is SQVTM and CDR2 is ANQGSEA. V lost 2 bases, J lost 3 bases, and 11 bases lay in between. The CDR3 has 14 residues. The CDR3 here is CSVETRRDYNEQFF. As DNA, the CDR3 is TGCAGCGTTGAAACTCGGCGGGACTACAATGAGCAGTTCTTC.

The V and J genes are TRBV20-1 and TRBJ2-3; D gene ambiguous. This CDR3 has 12 residues. V was trimmed by 0 bases and J by 3 bases, leaving 4 bases between them. Germline V gene sequence: CDR1 DFQATT, CDR2 SNEGSKA (reference sequence). The CDR3 bases are TGCAGTGCTAGAGATTATACAGATACGCAGTATTTT. It is translated as CSARDYTDTQYF.

The V call is TRBV9, the J call TRBJ2-2, with 7 bases fitting TRBD1. Germline loops: CDR1 SGDLS, CDR2 YYNGEE. The CDR3 extends over 17 amino acids. With 4 bases clipped from V and 4 bases from J, the junction kept 13 bases outside the gene matches. The CDR3 DNA reads as TGTGCCAGCAGCACCAGACAGGGCAACCCAGGCACCGGGGAGCTGTTTTTT. It specifies CASSTRQGNPGTGELFF. Together with reference TRBV9 and TRBJ2-2, the CDR3 gives the full variable domain: DSGVTQTPKHLITATGQRVTLRCSPRSGDLSVYWYQQSLDQGLQFLIQYYNGEERAKGNILERFSAQQFPDLHSELNLSSLELGDSALYFCASSTRQGNPGTGELFFGEGSRLTVL.

The chain recombines TRBV29-1 with TRBJ2-1; D might be TRBD1 (5 bases). CDR1 is SQVTM and CDR2 is ANQGSEA in the germline V gene. CDR3 size: 12 residues. With 7 bases removed from V and 10 bases from J, the gap between germline ends came to 17 bases. The CDR3 DNA sequence: TGCAGCGGCGACAGTTTAAGTAGGGAGCAGTTCTTC. As protein: CSGDSLSREQFF.

The chain is built from TRBV20-1 and TRBJ2-1, with 12 bases lining up with TRBD2. After removal of 3 bases from V and 8 bases from J, the junction contained 5 bases not matched to a gene. The CDR3 has 14 residues. The V gene's germline CDR1 is DFQATT and CDR2 SNEGSKA (reference sequence). DNA of the CDR3: TGCAGTGCTAGCTCTAGCGGGAGGGCCTATGAGCAGTTCTTC. This encodes CSASSSGRAYEQFF.

This clonotype was found a few times. V usage is TRBV29-1 and J usage is TRBJ2-7; 10 bases agree with TRBD1. Germline CDR1 and CDR2: SQVTM and ANQGSEA. Trimming cost V 6 bases and J 1 base; bases outside gene matches: 3. CDR3 length: 13 residues. CDR3 in DNA: TGCAGCGTCCGGGACAGGGGTTCCTACGAGCAGTACTTC. Protein sequence: CSVRDRGSYEQYF.

This clonotype was recorded a few times. In DNA form, the CDR3 reads TGTGCCAGCAGCTTACAGGATAGCATTCAGTACTTC. Translation: CASSLQDSIQYF. The gene calls are TRBV7-8 and TRBJ2-4; D not certain. The CDR3 is 12 residues long. V lost 2 bases and J 9 bases, leaving 8 bases between the germline ends. Germline V CDR1 and CDR2: SGHVS, FQNEAQ.

The rearrangement joins TRBV28 to TRBJ2-1; D is perhaps TRBD2 (7 bases). This CDR3 is built from 15 residues. Germline V CDR1 and CDR2: MDHEN, SYDVKM. V lost 6 bases, J lost 5 bases, and 17 bases lay in between. The DNA for the CDR3 is TGTGCCAGCAGAACTCAACAGGGAGGGGACAATGAGCAGTTCTTC. Amino acid sequence: CASRTQQGGDNEQFF. The entire variable domain, with the rest obtained from reference TRBV28 and TRBJ2-1, is as follows: DVKVTQSSRYLVKRTGEKVFLECVQDMDHENMFWYRQDPGLGLRLIYFSYDVKMKEKGDIPEGYSVSREKKERFSLILESASTNQTSMYLCASRTQQGGDNEQFFGPGTRLTVL.

The genes are TRBV30 and TRBJ2-7; 9 bases align to TRBD1. With V trimmed by 3 bases and J by 5 bases, 8 bases remained unmatched. The CDR3 totals 14 residues. The V gene's germline CDR1 is GTSNPN and CDR2 SVGIG (reference sequence). CDR3 sequence: CAWRVLDRGDEQYF. The CDR3 DNA follows: TGTGCCTGGAGAGTGTTGGACAGGGGCGACGAGCAGTACTTC.

This clonotype was seen a few times. The genes are TRBV29-1 and TRBJ2-1, with unresolved D. Trimming pared 3 bases from V and 12 bases from J, leaving 15 bases between. This CDR3 region has 12 residues. CDR1 is SQVTM and CDR2 is ANQGSEA in the germline V gene. The CDR3 protein is CSVDLAPQRQFF. CDR3 coding DNA: TGCAGCGTTGATTTGGCTCCCCAAAGGCAGTTCTTC.

This clonotype appeared once. The chain carries TRBV20-1 and TRBJ2-5, with 8 bases identical to TRBD1. The V gene's germline CDR1 is DFQATT and CDR2 SNEGSKA (reference sequence). There are 13 residues in the CDR3. The J segment lost 3 bases and the V segment lost 5 bases, leaving 5 bases of the junction unmatched. The CDR3 DNA reads as TGCAGTGCTGGACAGGGCGGGGAAGAGACCCAGTACTTC. This encodes CSAGQGGEETQYF.